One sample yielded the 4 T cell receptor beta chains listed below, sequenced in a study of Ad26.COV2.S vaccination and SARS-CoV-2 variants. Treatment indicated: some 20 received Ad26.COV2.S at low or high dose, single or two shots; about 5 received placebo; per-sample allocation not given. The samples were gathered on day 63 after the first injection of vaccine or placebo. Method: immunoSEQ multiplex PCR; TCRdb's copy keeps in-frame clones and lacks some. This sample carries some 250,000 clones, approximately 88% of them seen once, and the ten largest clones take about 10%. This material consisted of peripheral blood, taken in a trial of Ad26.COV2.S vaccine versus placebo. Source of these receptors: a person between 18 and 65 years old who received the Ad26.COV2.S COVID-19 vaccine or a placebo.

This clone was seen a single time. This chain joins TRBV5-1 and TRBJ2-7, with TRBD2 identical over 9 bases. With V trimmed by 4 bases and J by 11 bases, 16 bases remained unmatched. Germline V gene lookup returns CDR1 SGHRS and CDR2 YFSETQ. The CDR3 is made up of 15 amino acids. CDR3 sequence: CASSPSGLALLRKYF. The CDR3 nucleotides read TGCGCCAGCAGCCCATCGGGACTAGCTCTCTTGAGGAAGTACTTC.

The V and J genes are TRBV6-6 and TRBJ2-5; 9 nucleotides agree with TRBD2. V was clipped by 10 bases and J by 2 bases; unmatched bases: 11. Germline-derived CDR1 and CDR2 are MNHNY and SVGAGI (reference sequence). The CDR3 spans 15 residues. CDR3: CATNTPSGAQETQYF. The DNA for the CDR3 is TGTGCCACAAACACACCTAGCGGGGCTCAAGAGACCCAGTACTTC.

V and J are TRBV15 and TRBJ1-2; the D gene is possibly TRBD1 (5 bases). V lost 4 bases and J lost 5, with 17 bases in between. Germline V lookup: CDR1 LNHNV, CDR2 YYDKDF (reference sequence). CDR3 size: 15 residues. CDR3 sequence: CATSTGGGQVYGYTF. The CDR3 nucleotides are TGTGCCACCAGCACCGGGGGAGGGCAGGTATATGGCTACACCTTC.

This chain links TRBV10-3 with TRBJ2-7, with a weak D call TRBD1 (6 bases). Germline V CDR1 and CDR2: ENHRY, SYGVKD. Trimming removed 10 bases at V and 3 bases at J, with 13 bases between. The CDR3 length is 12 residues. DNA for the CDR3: TGTGCCAGCCAGGGACAAGACTACGAGCAGTACTTC. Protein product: CASQGQDYEQYF.